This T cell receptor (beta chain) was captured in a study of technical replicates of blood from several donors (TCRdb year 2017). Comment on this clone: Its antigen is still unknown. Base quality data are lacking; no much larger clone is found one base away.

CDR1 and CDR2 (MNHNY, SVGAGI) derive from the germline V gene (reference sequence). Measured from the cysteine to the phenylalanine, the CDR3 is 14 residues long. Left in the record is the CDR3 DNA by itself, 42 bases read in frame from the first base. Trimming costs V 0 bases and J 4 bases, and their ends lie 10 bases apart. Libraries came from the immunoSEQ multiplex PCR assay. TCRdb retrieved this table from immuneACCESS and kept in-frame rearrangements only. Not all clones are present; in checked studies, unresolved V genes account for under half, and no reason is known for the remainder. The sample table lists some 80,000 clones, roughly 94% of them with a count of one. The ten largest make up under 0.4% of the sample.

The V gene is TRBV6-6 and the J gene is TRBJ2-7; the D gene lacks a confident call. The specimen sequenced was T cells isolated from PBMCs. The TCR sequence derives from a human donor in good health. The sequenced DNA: TGTGCCAGCAGTTACTCAGGCGGCGGTTACGAGCAGTACTTC. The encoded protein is CASSYSGGGYEQYF.